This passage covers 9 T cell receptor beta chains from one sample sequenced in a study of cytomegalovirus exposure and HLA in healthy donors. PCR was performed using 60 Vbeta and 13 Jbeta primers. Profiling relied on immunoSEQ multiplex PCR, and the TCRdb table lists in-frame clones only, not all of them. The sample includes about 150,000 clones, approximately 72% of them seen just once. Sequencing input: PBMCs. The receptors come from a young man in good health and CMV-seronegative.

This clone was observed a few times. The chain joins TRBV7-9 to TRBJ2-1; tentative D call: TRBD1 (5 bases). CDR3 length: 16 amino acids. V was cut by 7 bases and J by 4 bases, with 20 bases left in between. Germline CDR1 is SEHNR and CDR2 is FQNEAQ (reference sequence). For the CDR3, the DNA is TGTGCCAGCACCCCTTCCTACGGTGGGGCTTACAATGAGCAGTTCTTC. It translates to CASTPSYGGAYNEQFF.

CDR3 in amino acids: CASSSLSGSVDEQFF. The CDR3 DNA reads as TGTGCCAGCAGTTCCCTTAGCGGGAGCGTGGATGAGCAGTTCTTC. The V call is TRBV28, the J call TRBJ2-1; TRBD2 matches 9 bases. Germline V gene lookup returns CDR1 MDHEN and CDR2 SYDVKM. V lost 4 bases and J lost 8; bases outside the gene matches: 9. This CDR3 region has 15 residues.

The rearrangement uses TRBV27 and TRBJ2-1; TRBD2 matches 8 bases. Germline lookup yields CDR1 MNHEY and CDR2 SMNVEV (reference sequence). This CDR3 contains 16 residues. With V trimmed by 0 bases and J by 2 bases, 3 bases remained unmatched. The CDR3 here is CASSLSPGLAYNEQFF. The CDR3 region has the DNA TGTGCCAGCAGTTTATCACCGGGACTAGCCTACAATGAGCAGTTCTTC.

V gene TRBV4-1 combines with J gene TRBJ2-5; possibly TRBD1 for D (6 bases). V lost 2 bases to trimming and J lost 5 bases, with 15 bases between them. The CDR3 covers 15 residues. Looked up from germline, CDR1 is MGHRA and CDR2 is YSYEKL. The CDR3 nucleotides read TGCGCCAGCAGCCAAAATAGACAGGTGGAGGAGACCCAGTACTTC. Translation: CASSQNRQVEETQYF.

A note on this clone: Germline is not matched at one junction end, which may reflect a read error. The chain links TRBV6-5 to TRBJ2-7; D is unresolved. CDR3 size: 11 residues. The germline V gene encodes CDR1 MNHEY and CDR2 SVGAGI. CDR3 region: CAIPQRDEQHF. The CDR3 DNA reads TGTGCCATCCCTCAGCGAGACGAGCAGCACTTC.

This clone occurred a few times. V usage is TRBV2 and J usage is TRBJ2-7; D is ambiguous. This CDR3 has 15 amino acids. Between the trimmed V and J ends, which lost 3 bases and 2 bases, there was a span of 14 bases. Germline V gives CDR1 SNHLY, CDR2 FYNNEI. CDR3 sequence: CASSDPRLGTYEQYF. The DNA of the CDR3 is TGTGCCAGCAGTGATCCGAGACTCGGTACCTACGAGCAGTACTTC. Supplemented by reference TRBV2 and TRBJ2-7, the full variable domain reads EPEVTQTPSHQVTQMGQEVILRCVPISNHLYFYWYRQILGQKVEFLVSFYNNEISEKSEIFDDQFSVERPDGSNFTLKIRSTKLEDSAMYFCASSDPRLGTYEQYFGPGTRLTVT.

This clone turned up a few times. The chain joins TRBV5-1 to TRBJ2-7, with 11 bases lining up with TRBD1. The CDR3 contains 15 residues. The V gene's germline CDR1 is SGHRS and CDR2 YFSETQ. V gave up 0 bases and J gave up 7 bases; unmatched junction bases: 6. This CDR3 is CASSLAGQGAREQYF. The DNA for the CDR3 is TGCGCCAGCAGCTTGGCCGGACAGGGGGCGAGGGAGCAGTACTTC.

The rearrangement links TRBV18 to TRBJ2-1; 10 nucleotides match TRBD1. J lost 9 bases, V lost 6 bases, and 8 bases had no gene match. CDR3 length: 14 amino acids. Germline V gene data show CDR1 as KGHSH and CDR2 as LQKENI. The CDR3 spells CASSPDRGRGEQFF. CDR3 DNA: TGTGCCAGCTCGCCAGACAGGGGGCGAGGTGAGCAGTTCTTC.

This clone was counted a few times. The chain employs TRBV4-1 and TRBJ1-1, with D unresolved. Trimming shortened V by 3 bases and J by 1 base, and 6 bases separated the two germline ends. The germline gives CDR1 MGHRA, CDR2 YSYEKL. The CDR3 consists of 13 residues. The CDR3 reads CASSHPQNTEAFF. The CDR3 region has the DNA TGCGCCAGCAGCCACCCCCAGAACACTGAAGCTTTCTTT.